This T cell receptor beta chain derives from a study of T cells in Graves' hyperthyroidism and ophthalmopathy. Cells are PBMCs isolated from more than 8.5 ml of fresh blood. This clonotype has only a few counts. The CDR3 has 15 amino acids. CDR1 and CDR2 (germline): MNHNS, SASEGT. V lost 6 bases, J lost 4 bases, and 15 bases lay in between. Amplified regions were TCR beta CDR3 sequences from RNA transcripts. The HTBI primer set was used in a first-round RT-PCR of the TCR CDR3. TCRdb ran MiXCR on the multiplex PCR reads and lists one entry per CDR3 protein. The profile shows around 560,000 distinct CDR3 sequences, 16% of them singletons.

This TCR came from a woman aged 18-30 years with Graves' hyperthyroidism. The chain employs TRBV6-1 and TRBJ1-4; a weak D match, TRBD1 (6 bases). Sequenced: blood. The CDR3 spells CASRGSGASNEKLFF. The CDR3 bases are TGTGCCAGCAGGGGTTCAGGGGCAAGTAATGAAAAACTGTTTTTT.